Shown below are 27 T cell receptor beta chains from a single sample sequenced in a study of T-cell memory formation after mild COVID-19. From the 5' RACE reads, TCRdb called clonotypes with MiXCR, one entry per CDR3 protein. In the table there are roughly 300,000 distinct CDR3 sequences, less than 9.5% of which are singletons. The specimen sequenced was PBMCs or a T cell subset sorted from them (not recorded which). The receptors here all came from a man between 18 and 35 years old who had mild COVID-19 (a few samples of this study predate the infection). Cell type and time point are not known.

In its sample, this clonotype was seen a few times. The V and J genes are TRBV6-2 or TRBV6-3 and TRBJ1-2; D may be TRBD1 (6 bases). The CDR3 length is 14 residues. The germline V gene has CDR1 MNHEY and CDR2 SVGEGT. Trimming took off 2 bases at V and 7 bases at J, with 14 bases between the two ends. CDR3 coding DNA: TGTGCCAGCAGTTACGGAAGAGGGGGAGGTGGCTACACCTTC. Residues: CASSYGRGGGGYTF.

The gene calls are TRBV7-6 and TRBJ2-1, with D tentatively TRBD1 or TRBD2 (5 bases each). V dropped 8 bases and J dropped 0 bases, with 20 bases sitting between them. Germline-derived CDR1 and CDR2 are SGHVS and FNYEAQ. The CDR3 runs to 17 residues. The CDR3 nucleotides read TGTGCCAGCTCCTCGGTTTTCGGGGCGAGCTCCTACAATGAGCAGTTCTTC. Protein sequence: CASSSVFGASSYNEQFF.

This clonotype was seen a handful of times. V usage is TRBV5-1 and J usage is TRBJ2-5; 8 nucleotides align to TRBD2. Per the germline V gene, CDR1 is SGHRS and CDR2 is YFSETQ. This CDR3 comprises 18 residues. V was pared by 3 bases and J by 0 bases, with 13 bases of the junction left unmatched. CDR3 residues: CASSYGTRDTLYQETQYF. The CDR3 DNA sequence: TGCGCCAGCAGCTATGGGACTAGAGACACCTTATACCAAGAGACCCAGTACTTC. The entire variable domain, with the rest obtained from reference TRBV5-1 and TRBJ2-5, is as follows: KAGVTQTPRYLIKTRGQQVTLSCSPISGHRSVSWYQQTPGQGLQFLFEYFSETQRNKGNFPGRFSGRQFSNSRSEMNVSTLELGDSALYLCASSYGTRDTLYQETQYFGPGTRLLVL.

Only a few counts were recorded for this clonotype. CDR3 residues: CASRPLSEITDTQYF. CDR3 coding DNA: TGTGCAAGTCGCCCCCTCTCTGAAATAACAGATACGCAGTATTTT. The chain employs TRBV12-2 and TRBJ2-3; whether TRBD1, the table's D call, matches the DNA was not checked. TRBV12-2 is tagged as a pseudogene. The CDR3 extends over 15 amino acids.

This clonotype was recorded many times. CDR3 amino acids: CSARASGIHNEQFF. In DNA, the CDR3 is TGCAGTGCTAGGGCTAGCGGGATCCACAATGAGCAGTTCTTC. The rearrangement uses TRBV20-1 and TRBJ2-1, with 9 bases that match TRBD2. The V gene's germline CDR1 is DFQATT and CDR2 SNEGSKA (reference sequence). CDR3 length: 14 amino acids. V shed 3 bases, J shed 5 bases, and the junction held 5 bases outside the gene matches.

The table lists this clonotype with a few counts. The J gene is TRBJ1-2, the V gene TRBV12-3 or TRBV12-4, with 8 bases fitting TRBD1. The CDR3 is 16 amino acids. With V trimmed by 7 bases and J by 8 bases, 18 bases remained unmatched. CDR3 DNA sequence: TGTGCCAGCACCTCCCGGGGAGGCAGGGGGCCGGTAGGCTACACCTTC. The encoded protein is CASTSRGGRGPVGYTF.

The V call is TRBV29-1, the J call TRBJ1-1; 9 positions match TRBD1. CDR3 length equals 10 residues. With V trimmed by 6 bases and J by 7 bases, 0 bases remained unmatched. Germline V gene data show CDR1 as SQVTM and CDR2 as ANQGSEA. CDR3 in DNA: TGCAGCGTGGGACAGGGTGAAGCTTTCTTT. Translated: CSVGQGEAFF.

Here the CDR3 DNA reads TGTGCCAGCAGTTACGGGGGTAGGATCTACGAGCAGTACTTC. It encodes CASSYGGRIYEQYF. The gene calls are TRBV6-5 and TRBJ2-7, with D perhaps given as TRBD1 or TRBD2 (5 bases each). The CDR3 sequence is 14 residues long. CDR1 is MNHEY and CDR2 is SVGAGI in the germline V gene. The V gene lost 2 bases and the J gene lost 3 bases, with 11 bases spanning the gap.

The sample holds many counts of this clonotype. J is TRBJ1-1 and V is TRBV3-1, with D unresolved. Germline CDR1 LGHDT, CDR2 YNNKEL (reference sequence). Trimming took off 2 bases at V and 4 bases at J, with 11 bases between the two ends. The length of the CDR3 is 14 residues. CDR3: CASSQLPGGTEAFF. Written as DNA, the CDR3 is TGTGCCAGCAGCCAACTTCCTGGAGGCACTGAAGCTTTCTTT.

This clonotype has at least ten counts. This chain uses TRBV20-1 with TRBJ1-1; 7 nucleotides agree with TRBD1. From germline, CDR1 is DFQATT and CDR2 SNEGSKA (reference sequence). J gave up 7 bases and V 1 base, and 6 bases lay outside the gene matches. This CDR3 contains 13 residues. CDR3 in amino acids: CSARGIDRVEAFF. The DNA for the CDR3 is TGCAGTGCTAGAGGGATCGACAGGGTTGAAGCTTTCTTT.

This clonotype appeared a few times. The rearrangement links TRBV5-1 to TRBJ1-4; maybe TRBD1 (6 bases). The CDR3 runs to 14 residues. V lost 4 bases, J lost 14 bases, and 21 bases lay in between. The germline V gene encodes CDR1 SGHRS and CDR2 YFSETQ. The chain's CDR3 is CASSPEGDTLLLFF. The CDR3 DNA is TGCGCCAGCAGCCCCGAAGGGGACACCCTTTTGCTGTTTTTT.

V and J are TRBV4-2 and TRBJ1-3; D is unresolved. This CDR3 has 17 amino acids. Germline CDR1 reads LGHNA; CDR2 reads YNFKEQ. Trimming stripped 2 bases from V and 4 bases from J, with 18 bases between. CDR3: CASSQIPSYLEGNTIYF. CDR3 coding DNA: TGTGCCAGCAGCCAAATCCCAAGTTACTTAGAAGGAAACACCATATATTTT.

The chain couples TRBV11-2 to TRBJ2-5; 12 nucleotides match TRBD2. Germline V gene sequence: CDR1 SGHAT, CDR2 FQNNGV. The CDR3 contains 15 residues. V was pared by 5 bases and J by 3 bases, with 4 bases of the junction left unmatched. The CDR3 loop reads CASSPTSGGKETQYF. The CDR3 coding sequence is TGTGCCAGCAGCCCGACTAGCGGGGGAAAAGAGACCCAGTACTTC.

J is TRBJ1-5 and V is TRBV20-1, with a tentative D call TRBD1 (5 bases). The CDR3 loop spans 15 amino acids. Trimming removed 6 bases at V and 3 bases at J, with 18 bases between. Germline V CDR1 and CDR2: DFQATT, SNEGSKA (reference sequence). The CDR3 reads CSALTTQGFNQPQHF. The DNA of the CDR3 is TGCAGTGCCCTAACGACCCAGGGTTTCAATCAGCCCCAGCATTTT.

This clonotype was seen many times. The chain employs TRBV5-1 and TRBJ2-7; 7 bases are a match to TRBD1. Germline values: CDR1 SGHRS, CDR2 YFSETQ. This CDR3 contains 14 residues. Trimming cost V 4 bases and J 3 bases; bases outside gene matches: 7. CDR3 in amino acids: CASSSGQEVYEQYF. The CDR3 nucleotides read TGCGCCAGCAGCAGCGGACAGGAGGTCTACGAGCAGTACTTC.

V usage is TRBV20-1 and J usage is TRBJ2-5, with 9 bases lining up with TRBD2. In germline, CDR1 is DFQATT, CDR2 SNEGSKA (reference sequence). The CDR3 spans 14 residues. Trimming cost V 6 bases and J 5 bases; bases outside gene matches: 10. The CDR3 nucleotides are TGCAGTGCCGCCCGAGCGGGGGGTGGGGAGACCCAGTACTTC. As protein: CSAARAGGGETQYF.

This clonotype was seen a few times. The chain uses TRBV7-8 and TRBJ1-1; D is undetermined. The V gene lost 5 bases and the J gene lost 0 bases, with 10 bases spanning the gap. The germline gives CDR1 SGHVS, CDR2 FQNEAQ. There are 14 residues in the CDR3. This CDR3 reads CASSTDGLNTEAFF. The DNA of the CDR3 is TGTGCCAGCAGCACGGACGGTCTGAACACTGAAGCTTTCTTT. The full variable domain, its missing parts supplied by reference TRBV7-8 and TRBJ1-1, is GAGVSQSPRYKVAKRGQDVALRCDPISGHVSLFWYQQALGQGPEFLTYFQNEAQLDKSGLPSDRFFAERPEGSVSTLKIQRTQQEDSAVYLCASSTDGLNTEAFFGQGTRLTVV.

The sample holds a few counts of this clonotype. CDR3: CASSLDFTSTDTQYF. The CDR3 DNA is TGCGCCAGCAGCTTGGATTTCACTAGCACAGATACGCAGTATTTT. This chain uses TRBV5-1 with TRBJ2-3; D is ambiguous. Germline CDR1 and CDR2: SGHRS and YFSETQ. Trimming removed 0 bases from V and 0 bases from J, with 8 bases in between. The CDR3 is made up of 15 amino acids.

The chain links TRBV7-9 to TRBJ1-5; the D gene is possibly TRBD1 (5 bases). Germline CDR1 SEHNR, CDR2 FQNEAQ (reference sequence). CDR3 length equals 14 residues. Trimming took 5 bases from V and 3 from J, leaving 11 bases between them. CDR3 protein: CASSRGTFNQPQHF. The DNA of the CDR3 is TGTGCCAGCAGCCGGGGGACCTTCAATCAGCCCCAGCATTTT.

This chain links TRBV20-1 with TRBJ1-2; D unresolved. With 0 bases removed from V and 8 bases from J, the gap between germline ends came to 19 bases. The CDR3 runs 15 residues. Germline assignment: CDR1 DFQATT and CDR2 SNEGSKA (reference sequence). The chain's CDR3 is CSARDFSSGKSGYTF. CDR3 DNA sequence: TGCAGTGCTAGAGATTTTTCGAGCGGGAAATCGGGCTACACCTTC.

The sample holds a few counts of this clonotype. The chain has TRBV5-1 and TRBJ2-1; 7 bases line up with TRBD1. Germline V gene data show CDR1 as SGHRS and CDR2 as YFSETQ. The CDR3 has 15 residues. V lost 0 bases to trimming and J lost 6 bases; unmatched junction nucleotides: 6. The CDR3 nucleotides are TGCGCCAGCAGCTTGGTGAGGGGGCCATTCAATGAGCAGTTCTTC. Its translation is CASSLVRGPFNEQFF.

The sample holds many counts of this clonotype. CDR3 sequence reads: CSARDPQGRAGELFF. The CDR3 DNA reads TGCAGTGCTAGAGATCCTCAGGGGAGGGCCGGGGAGCTGTTTTTT. The chain recombines TRBV20-1 with TRBJ2-2, with TRBD2 as a possible D gene (7 bases). Trimming took 0 bases from V and 6 from J, leaving 14 bases between them. This CDR3 is 15 amino acids long. Germline V gene sequence: CDR1 DFQATT, CDR2 SNEGSKA (reference sequence).

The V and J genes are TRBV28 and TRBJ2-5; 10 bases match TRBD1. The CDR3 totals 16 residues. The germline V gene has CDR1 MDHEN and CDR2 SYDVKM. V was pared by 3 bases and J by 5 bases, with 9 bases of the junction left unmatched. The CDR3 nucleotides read TGTGCCAGCAGTTTGTACCCGACAGGGGGCGGTGAGACCCAGTACTTC. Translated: CASSLYPTGGGETQYF.

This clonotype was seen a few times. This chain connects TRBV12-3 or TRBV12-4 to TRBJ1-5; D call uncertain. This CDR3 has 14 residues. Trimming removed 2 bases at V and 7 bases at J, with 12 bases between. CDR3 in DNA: TGTGCCAGCAGTTTAACACTTCCGGACCAGCCCCAGCATTTT. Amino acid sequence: CASSLTLPDQPQHF.

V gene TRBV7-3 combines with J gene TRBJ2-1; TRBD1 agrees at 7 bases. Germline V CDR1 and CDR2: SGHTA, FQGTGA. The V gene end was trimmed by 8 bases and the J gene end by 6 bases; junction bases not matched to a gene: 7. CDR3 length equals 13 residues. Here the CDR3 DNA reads TGTGCCAGCGGATTACGACAGGGCAATGAGCAGTTCTTC. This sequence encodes CASGLRQGNEQFF. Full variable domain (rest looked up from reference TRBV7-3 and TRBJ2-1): GAGVSQTPSNKVTEKGKYVELRCDPISGHTALYWYRQSLGQGPEFLIYFQGTGAADDSGLPNDRFFAVRPEGSVSTLKIQRTERGDSAVYLCASGLRQGNEQFFGPGTRLTVL.

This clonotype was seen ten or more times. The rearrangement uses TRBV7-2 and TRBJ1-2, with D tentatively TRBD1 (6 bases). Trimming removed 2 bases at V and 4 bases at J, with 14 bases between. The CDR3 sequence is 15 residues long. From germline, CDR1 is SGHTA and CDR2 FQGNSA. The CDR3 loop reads CASSLIGQLVYGYTF. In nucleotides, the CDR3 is TGTGCCAGCAGCTTAATTGGACAGCTTGTCTATGGCTACACCTTC.

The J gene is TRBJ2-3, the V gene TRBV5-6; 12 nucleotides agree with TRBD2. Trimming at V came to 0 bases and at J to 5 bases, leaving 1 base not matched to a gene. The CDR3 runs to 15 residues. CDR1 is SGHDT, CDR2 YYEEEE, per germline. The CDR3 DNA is TGTGCCAGCAGCTTGGAGGGACTAGCGGGAGATACGCAGTATTTT. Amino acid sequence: CASSLEGLAGDTQYF.